The 4 T cell receptor beta chains listed next were all sequenced from one sample in a study of T-cell memory formation after mild COVID-19. One entry per CDR3 protein, called by TCRdb with MiXCR from the 5' RACE reads. This table has about 130,000 distinct CDR3 sequences, about 17% appearing once. The sequenced material came from PBMCs or a T cell subset sorted from them (not recorded which). The receptors originated from a young man who had mild COVID-19 (a few samples of this study predate the infection). Cell type and time point are not known.

This chain links TRBV4-2 with TRBJ2-2; D might be TRBD1 (5 bases). This CDR3 spans 16 amino acids. Germline assignment: CDR1 LGHNA and CDR2 YNFKEQ. The V end was cut by 4 bases, the J end by 1 base, with 13 bases between. CDR3 nucleotide sequence: TGTGCCAGCAGCCCCGCTGCTACAGGGAACACCGGGGAGCTGTTTTTT. Protein: CASSPAATGNTGELFF.

This clonotype has more than one count but fewer than ten. This chain connects TRBV7-2 to TRBJ2-5; D unclear. CDR3 length: 12 residues. In germline, CDR1 is SGHTA, CDR2 FQGNSA. The V end lost 2 bases, the J end lost 1 base, and 2 bases lay between the germline ends. The DNA for the CDR3 is TGTGCCAGCAGCTTAATCCAAGAGACCCAGTACTTC. It is translated as CASSLIQETQYF.

This clonotype was detected a few times. This chain links TRBV7-2 with TRBJ2-3, with D perhaps being TRBD1 or TRBD2 (5 bases each). Germline CDR1 SGHTA, CDR2 FQGNSA. The V and J ends lost 1 base and 6 bases respectively, with 11 bases between them. The CDR3 consists of 14 residues. CDR3 region: CASSLVPREDTQYF. CDR3 nucleotides: TGTGCCAGCAGCTTAGTACCCAGGGAGGATACGCAGTATTTT.

This clonotype has a handful of counts. The chain has TRBV20-1 and TRBJ2-3; D is perhaps TRBD1 or TRBD2 (5 bases each). Germline V gives CDR1 DFQATT, CDR2 SNEGSKA (reference sequence). CDR3 length: 13 residues. V shed 6 bases and J shed 3 bases, with 13 bases lying between them. CDR3 in DNA: TGCAGTGCCGTCCGGGACGCAACAGATACGCAGTATTTT. It encodes CSAVRDATDTQYF.